The subject of this entry is one TCR beta chain. Its antigen is still unknown. Using immunoSEQ multiplex PCR, the repertoire was profiled, and TCRdb retains in-frame clones only, with some absent. Of over a million clones listed, around 97% are singletons. The study drew its donors from healthy HIV-negative adults without recent acute infections or vaccinations. After removal of 8 bases from V and 5 bases from J, the junction contained 10 bases not matched to a gene. The CDR3 spans 16 residues. Germline loops: CDR1 SGHTA, CDR2 FQGNSA. This record belongs to a study of shared clonotypes between healthy human individuals. Regarding the study as a whole: Estimated clonotype richness was generally higher in naive than memory subsets. It was only blood that was sampled, and tissue repertoires likely differ. Clonotypes not shared had lower generation probabilities than those common to all four donors.

This TCR was sampled from a man aged 30 to 45 in good health. Input material: naive CD4+ T cells sorted from blood. The subset: CD45RA+ positively selected. The gene calls are TRBV7-2 and TRBJ2-2; TRBD2 agrees at 11 bases. CDR3 nucleotides: TGTGCCAGCGTACGCCTAGCGGGAGGTTATACCGGGGAGCTGTTTTTT. Translated, it gives CASVRLAGGYTGELFF.